The clone carrying this T cell receptor beta chain was detected a few times. The sample belongs to a study of blood T cell repertoires in COVID-19. Original processing notes: Cell counts per sample came from amplifying reference gene primers. Repertoires were generated with immunoSEQ multiplex PCR, while TCRdb's copy carries only in-frame clones and drops some. The V and J calls and clone size come from that table; D and trimming were worked out from the DNA. The sample has fewer than 150,000 clones; about 90% are singletons. Germline trimming cut 6 bases from V and 0 bases from J; bases unmatched to any gene: 6. The length of the CDR3 is 16 residues. Germline CDR1 reads KGHDR; CDR2 reads SFDVKD.

The chain recombines TRBV24-1 with TRBJ2-5; TRBD1 agrees at 10 bases. The receptor comes from a woman aged 45 to 65 who had recovered from COVID-19. Material: peripheral blood. The CDR3 sequence: CATSSPGTGDQETQYF. The CDR3 DNA is TGTGCCACCAGTTCCCCCGGGACAGGGGACCAAGAGACCCAGTACTTC.